These 10 T cell receptor beta chains were sequenced from one sample in a study of CD8+ T cells in alopecia areata. TCR sequencing used cDNA made by reverse transcription of extracted RNA. Repertoires were generated with immunoSEQ multiplex PCR, while TCRdb's copy carries only in-frame clones and drops some. The table shows about 250,000 clones, with roughly two thirds occurring only once. The material was CD4+ T cells sorted from blood, obtained at week 0. The receptors come from a human donor with alopecia areata.

The gene calls are TRBV20-1 and TRBJ2-3, with D maybe TRBD1 (6 bases). The germline V gene has CDR1 DFQATT and CDR2 SNEGSKA (reference sequence). CDR3 length equals 11 residues. Trimming pared 6 bases from V and 6 bases from J, leaving 10 bases between. The chain's CDR3 is CSAVQGDTQYF. In DNA, the CDR3 is TGCAGTGCCGTCCAGGGGGATACGCAGTATTTT.

The chain joins TRBV5-6 to TRBJ1-1; tentatively, D is TRBD1 (5 bases). Germline values: CDR1 SGHDT, CDR2 YYEEEE. Trimming removed 3 bases from V and 3 bases from J, with 12 bases in between. This CDR3 has 14 residues. The CDR3 region is CASSSTARDTEAFF. The CDR3 nucleotides are TGTGCCAGCAGCTCTACCGCCAGGGACACTGAAGCTTTCTTT.

This CDR3 reads CASSLLAGGYEQYF. DNA of the CDR3: TGTGCCAGCAGCTTACTAGCGGGGGGGTACGAGCAGTACTTC. V and J are TRBV7-9 and TRBJ2-7; 12 bases line up with TRBD2. The CDR3 is 14 amino acids. Germline trimming cut 2 bases from V and 4 bases from J; bases unmatched to any gene: 0. The germline gives CDR1 SEHNR, CDR2 FQNEAQ (reference sequence).

The chain uses TRBV2 and TRBJ2-2; 8 nucleotides match TRBD1. The CDR3 sequence is 16 residues long. The V gene's germline CDR1 is SNHLY and CDR2 FYNNEI. The J segment lost 6 bases and the V segment lost 0 bases, leaving 6 bases of the junction unmatched. This CDR3 reads CASSEAPGQVPGELFF. The DNA for the CDR3 is TGTGCCAGCAGTGAAGCGCCGGGACAGGTCCCCGGGGAGCTGTTTTTT.

This sequence joins TRBV5-5 and TRBJ1-5, with D tentatively TRBD1 (5 bases). The CDR3 totals 15 residues. The germline gives CDR1 SGHKS, CDR2 YYEKEE (reference sequence). V dropped 1 base and J dropped 3 bases, with 11 bases sitting between them. The CDR3 protein is CASSLWGRNNQPQHF. The CDR3 DNA reads as TGTGCCAGCAGCTTGTGGGGGAGGAACAATCAGCCCCAGCATTTT.

This clone was counted a single time. The rearrangement joins TRBV7-9 to TRBJ1-5; D uncertain. The CDR3 is 15 amino acids. Germline V gene sequence: CDR1 SEHNR, CDR2 FQNEAQ (reference sequence). Between the trimmed V and J ends, which lost 5 bases and 1 base, there was a span of 12 bases. In nucleotides, the CDR3 is TGTGCCAGCAGCCAGGACTTGGGGAGCAATCAGCCCCAGCATTTT. Translation gives CASSQDLGSNQPQHF.

This chain uses TRBV29-1 with TRBJ2-3; no reliable D call. V was trimmed by 4 bases and J by 0 bases, leaving 11 bases between them. Per the germline V gene, CDR1 is SQVTM and CDR2 is ANQGSEA. The CDR3 contains 14 residues. CDR3 sequence: CSVGAVTSTDTQYF. CDR3 in DNA: TGCAGCGTTGGGGCGGTGACTAGCACAGATACGCAGTATTTT.

Notes on this clone: Other DNA variants within this sample encode the same CDR3. This chain uses TRBV29-1 with TRBJ2-5; D not certain. The CDR3 sequence is 11 residues long. Trimming cost V 4 bases and J 3 bases, with 6 bases left between them. Germline V gene data show CDR1 as SQVTM and CDR2 as ANQGSEA. The CDR3 nucleotides are TGCAGCGTTGGAGGAGAAGAGACCCAGTACTTC. Translated: CSVGGEETQYF.

The chain carries TRBV5-1 and TRBJ2-2, with 7 bases that match TRBD1. V trimming: 4 bases; J trimming: 0 bases; junction bases outside the gene matches: 6. This CDR3 is built from 16 residues. Looked up from germline, CDR1 is SGHRS and CDR2 is YFSETQ. The CDR3 nucleotides read TGCGCCAGCAGCGACGGGACAGTCGCGAACACCGGGGAGCTGTTTTTT. Translating gives CASSDGTVANTGELFF.

This clone showed up just a few times. The chain combines TRBV6-1 with TRBJ2-5; maybe TRBD2 (5 bases). CDR1 is MNHNS and CDR2 is SASEGT in the germline V gene. Trimming left V 5 bases short and J 4 bases short, with 14 bases between. The CDR3 is made up of 14 amino acids. CDR3 nucleotides: TGTGCCAGCAGTCTACCCGGCGGGCGAGAGACCCAGTACTTC. It translates to CASSLPGGRETQYF.